Here is one TCR beta chain with its context. V was cut by 0 bases and J by 0 bases, with 7 bases left in between. The CDR3 is 15 amino acids. Looked up from germline, CDR1 is SGHRS and CDR2 is YFSETQ. These data belong to a study of blood T cell repertoires in COVID-19. On the study more broadly: The samples span acute and convalescent COVID-19 from the United States, Italy and Spain.

Original processing methods: Reference gene primer amplification in the assay estimated nucleated cell counts. Repertoires were generated with immunoSEQ multiplex PCR, while TCRdb's copy carries only in-frame clones and drops some. V, J and clone size derive from that table, while D and trimming were established from the DNA sequence. The table includes a few hundred thousand clones, around 85% detected once. Those who participated ranged in age from about 18 to 95 years and resided in some 24 US areas. Allocation to cohorts depended on clinical history reported by the participants. The sample was PBMCs or T cells enriched from blood (not recorded which). This rearrangement joins TRBV5-1 to TRBJ1-5, with D unclear. The receptor was isolated from a woman under 40 who had recovered from COVID-19. For the CDR3, the DNA is TGCGCCAGCAGCTTGGGACAATATAGCAATCAGCCCCAGCATTTT. This encodes CASSLGQYSNQPQHF.